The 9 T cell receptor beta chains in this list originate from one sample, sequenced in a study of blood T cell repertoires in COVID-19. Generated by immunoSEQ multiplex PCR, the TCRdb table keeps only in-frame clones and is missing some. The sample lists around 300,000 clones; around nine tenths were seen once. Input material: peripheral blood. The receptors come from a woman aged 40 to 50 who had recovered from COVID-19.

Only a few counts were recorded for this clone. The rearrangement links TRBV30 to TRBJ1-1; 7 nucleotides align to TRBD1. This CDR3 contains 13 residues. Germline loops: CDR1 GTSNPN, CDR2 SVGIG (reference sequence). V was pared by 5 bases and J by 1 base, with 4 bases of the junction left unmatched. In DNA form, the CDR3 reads TGTGCCTGGGCCGGGACAGCGAACACTGAAGCTTTCTTT. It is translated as CAWAGTANTEAFF. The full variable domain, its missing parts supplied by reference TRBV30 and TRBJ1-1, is SQTIHQWPATLVQPVGSPLSLECTVEGTSNPNLYWYRQAAGRGLQLLFYSVGIGQISSEVPQNLSASRPQDRQFILSSKKLLLSDSGFYLCAWAGTANTEAFFGQGTRLTVV.

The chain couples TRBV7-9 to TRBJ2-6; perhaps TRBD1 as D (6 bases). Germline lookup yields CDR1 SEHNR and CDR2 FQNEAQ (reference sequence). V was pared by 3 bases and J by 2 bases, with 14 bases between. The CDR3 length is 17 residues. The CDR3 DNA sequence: TGTGCCAGCAGCTTGCAGGGGTTACGGACTGGGGCCAACGTCCTGACTTTC. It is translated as CASSLQGLRTGANVLTF.

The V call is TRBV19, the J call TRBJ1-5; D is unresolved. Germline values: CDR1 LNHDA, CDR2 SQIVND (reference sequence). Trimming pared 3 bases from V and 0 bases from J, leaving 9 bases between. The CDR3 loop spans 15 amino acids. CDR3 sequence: CASSIGRVSNQPQHF. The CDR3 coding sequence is TGTGCCAGTAGTATCGGTAGAGTTAGCAATCAGCCCCAGCATTTT.

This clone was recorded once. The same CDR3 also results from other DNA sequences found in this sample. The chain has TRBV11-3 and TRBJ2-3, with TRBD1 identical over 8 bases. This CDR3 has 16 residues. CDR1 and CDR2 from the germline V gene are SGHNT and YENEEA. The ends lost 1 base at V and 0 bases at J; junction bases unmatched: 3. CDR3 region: CASSLGQGASTDTQYF. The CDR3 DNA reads TGTGCCAGCAGCTTAGGGCAGGGGGCGAGCACAGATACGCAGTATTTT. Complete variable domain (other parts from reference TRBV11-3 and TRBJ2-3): EAGVVQSPRYKIIEKKQPVAFWCNPISGHNTLYWYLQNLGQGPELLIRYENEEAVDDSQLPKDRFSAERLKGVDSTLKIQPAELGDSAVYLCASSLGQGASTDTQYFGPGTRLTVL.

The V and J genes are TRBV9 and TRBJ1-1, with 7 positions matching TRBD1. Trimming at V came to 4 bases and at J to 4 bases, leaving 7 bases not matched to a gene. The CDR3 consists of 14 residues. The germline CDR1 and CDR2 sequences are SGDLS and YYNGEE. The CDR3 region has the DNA TGTGCCAGCAGCCCGACAGGGACAGCCACTGAAGCTTTCTTT. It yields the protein CASSPTGTATEAFF.

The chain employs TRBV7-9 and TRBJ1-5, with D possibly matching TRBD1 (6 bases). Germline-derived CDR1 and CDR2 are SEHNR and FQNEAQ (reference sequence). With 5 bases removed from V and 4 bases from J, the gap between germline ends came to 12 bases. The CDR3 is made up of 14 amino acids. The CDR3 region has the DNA TGTGCCAGCAGCATAGGTACAGGGAATCAGCCCCAGCATTTT. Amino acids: CASSIGTGNQPQHF.

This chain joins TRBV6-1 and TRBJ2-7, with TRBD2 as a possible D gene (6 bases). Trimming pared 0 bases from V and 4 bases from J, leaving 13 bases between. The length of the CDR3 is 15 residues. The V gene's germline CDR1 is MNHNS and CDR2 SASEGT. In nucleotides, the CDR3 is TGTGCCAGCAGTGAAGCTGGGGGGTACGCGTACGAGCAGTACTTC. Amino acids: CASSEAGGYAYEQYF.

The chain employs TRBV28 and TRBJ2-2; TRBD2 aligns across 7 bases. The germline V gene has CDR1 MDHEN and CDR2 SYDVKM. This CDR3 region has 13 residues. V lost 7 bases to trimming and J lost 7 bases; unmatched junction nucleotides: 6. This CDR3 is CASIEGRGGELFF. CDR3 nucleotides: TGTGCCAGCATTGAAGGGAGGGGCGGGGAGCTGTTTTTT.

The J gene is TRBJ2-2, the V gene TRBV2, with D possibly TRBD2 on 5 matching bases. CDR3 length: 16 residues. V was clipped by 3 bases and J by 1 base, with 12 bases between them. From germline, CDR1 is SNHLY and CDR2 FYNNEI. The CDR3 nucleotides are TGTGCCAGCAGTGATTTTGAGGGAGAGAACACCGGGGAGCTGTTTTTT. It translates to CASSDFEGENTGELFF.